One and the same sample provided the 32 T cell receptor beta chains below, sequenced in a study of untreated major depressive disorder. TCRdb's table, derived via immunoSEQ multiplex PCR, lists solely in-frame clones and lacks some. This table has 15,000 to 25,000 clones, approximately 87% appearing once. Input material: CD4+ T cells from PBMCs. These receptors originate from a woman aged 25 to 39 in good health.

The chain joins TRBV27 to TRBJ2-6, with a tentative D call TRBD1 (6 bases). V was cut by 4 bases and J by 4 bases, with 11 bases left in between. The CDR3 is made up of 15 amino acids. CDR1 MNHEY and CDR2 SMNVEV come from the germline V gene (reference sequence). The CDR3 sequence is CASSWGQSGANVLTF. The CDR3, as DNA: TGTGCCAGCAGTTGGGGACAATCCGGGGCCAACGTCCTGACTTTC.

This rearrangement joins TRBV28 to TRBJ2-1; TRBD2 agrees at 8 bases. The V and J ends lost 2 bases and 7 bases, in that order; junction bases with no gene match: 16. The CDR3 consists of 18 residues. Germline loops: CDR1 MDHEN, CDR2 SYDVKM. CDR3 residues: CASSLSQGLGTSLNEQFF. The CDR3 DNA reads as TGTGCCAGCAGTTTAAGCCAGGGGTTGGGGACTAGTCTAAATGAGCAGTTCTTC.

V and J are TRBV2 and TRBJ1-5; TRBD1 might be the D (6 bases). Trimming pared 2 bases from V and 7 bases from J, leaving 12 bases between. The CDR3 is 14 amino acids. Germline V gives CDR1 SNHLY, CDR2 FYNNEI. The CDR3 spells CASSEQGWRQPQHF. The CDR3 coding sequence is TGTGCCAGCAGTGAACAGGGGTGGAGACAGCCCCAGCATTTT.

The rearrangement uses TRBV28 and TRBJ1-6; no reliable D call. The CDR3 contains 13 residues. Trimming removed 3 bases from V and 7 bases from J, with 7 bases in between. CDR1 is MDHEN, CDR2 SYDVKM, per germline. The CDR3 here is CASSLEANSPLHF. The DNA of the CDR3 is TGTGCCAGCAGTTTGGAGGCGAATTCACCCCTCCACTTT.

V is TRBV11-3 and J is TRBJ2-1, with D unclear. V was cut by 1 base and J by 5 bases, with 12 bases left in between. From germline, CDR1 is SGHNT and CDR2 YENEEA. The CDR3 length is 15 residues. CDR3 nucleotides: TGTGCCAGCAGCTTAGGTCAGGATCGTAACAATGAGCAGTTCTTC. This gives the protein CASSLGQDRNNEQFF.

The chain joins TRBV30 to TRBJ1-6; possibly TRBD1 for D (5 bases). V shed 4 bases and J shed 9 bases, with 22 bases lying between them. Germline loops: CDR1 GTSNPN, CDR2 SVGIG (reference sequence). The CDR3 length is 16 residues. CDR3 in amino acids: CAWTDRGYHRGSPLHF. CDR3 sequence (DNA): TGTGCCTGGACAGATAGGGGCTACCATCGTGGTTCACCCCTCCACTTT.

The J gene is TRBJ1-2, the V gene TRBV4-3; D is possibly TRBD1 (5 bases). The V end lost 0 bases, the J end lost 2 bases, and 13 bases lay between the germline ends. This CDR3 spans 16 amino acids. CDR1 and CDR2 from the germline V gene are LGHNA and YSLEER. CDR3 DNA sequence: TGCGCCAGCAGCCAAGATTACAGGACCCCAAACTATGGCTACACCTTC. It specifies CASSQDYRTPNYGYTF.

J is TRBJ2-7 and V is TRBV28; TRBD2 might be the D (6 bases). Trimming pared 6 bases from V and 11 bases from J, leaving 14 bases between. Germline V CDR1 and CDR2: MDHEN, SYDVKM. The CDR3 runs to 11 residues. CDR3 nucleotides: TGTGCCAGCAGCAACGCGGGGCGTGAGTACTTC. This translates into CASSNAGREYF. Full variable domain (outside the CDR3, taken from reference TRBV28 and TRBJ2-7): DVKVTQSSRYLVKRTGEKVFLECVQDMDHENMFWYRQDPGLGLRLIYFSYDVKMKEKGDIPEGYSVSREKKERFSLILESASTNQTSMYLCASSNAGREYFGPGTRLTVT.

This chain joins TRBV7-8 and TRBJ2-3; 9 bases are a match to TRBD2. The CDR3 loop spans 16 amino acids. The germline V gene encodes CDR1 SGHVS and CDR2 FQNEAQ. Trimming at V came to 6 bases and at J to 3 bases, leaving 10 bases not matched to a gene. The CDR3, as DNA: TGTGCCAGCAGTCCGATTCTAGCGGGAATGACAGATACGCAGTATTTT. This gives the protein CASSPILAGMTDTQYF.

This clone was counted once. Written as DNA, the CDR3 is TGTGCCAGCAGCCAAGATCTAGCGGGATTTTACGAGCAGTACTTC. Translation gives CASSQDLAGFYEQYF. This chain joins TRBV4-2 and TRBJ2-7, with 9 bases fitting TRBD2. The CDR3 runs 15 residues. The junction had 4 bases not matched to a gene; V was cut back by 0 bases and J by 4 bases. CDR1 is LGHNA and CDR2 is YNFKEQ in the germline V gene.

The rearrangement joins TRBV14 to TRBJ2-5; no definite D call. V dropped 0 bases and J dropped 2 bases, with 10 bases sitting between them. Germline V gene sequence: CDR1 SGHDN, CDR2 FVKESK. The length of the CDR3 is 15 residues. The CDR3 nucleotides read TGTGCCAGCAGCCAAGAACAACGAGGACAAGAGACCCAGTACTTC. This sequence encodes CASSQEQRGQETQYF.

This sequence joins TRBV7-6 and TRBJ2-5; no definite D call. Between the trimmed V and J ends, which lost 1 base and 5 bases, there was a span of 8 bases. This CDR3 has 13 amino acids. Germline values: CDR1 SGHVS, CDR2 FNYEAQ. Here the CDR3 reads CASSLVLGETQYF. CDR3 coding DNA: TGTGCCAGCAGCTTAGTCCTGGGGGAGACCCAGTACTTC.

This clone was seen a handful of times. V usage is TRBV6-1 and J usage is TRBJ2-2; TRBD2 matches 12 bases. The germline V gene encodes CDR1 MNHNS and CDR2 SASEGT. Trimming at V came to 2 bases and at J to 4 bases, leaving 8 bases not matched to a gene. This CDR3 has 18 residues. The CDR3 loop reads CASSELAGGLGSTGELFF. In DNA form, the CDR3 reads TGTGCCAGCAGTGAACTAGCGGGAGGGTTAGGGAGCACCGGGGAGCTGTTTTTT.

The chain uses TRBV27 and TRBJ2-3, with D maybe TRBD2 (7 bases). Looked up from germline, CDR1 is MNHEY and CDR2 is SMNVEV (reference sequence). CDR3 length equals 15 residues. V gave up 5 bases and J gave up 2 bases, with 14 bases separating them. The CDR3 DNA reads TGTGCCAGCAGTCCGGGGGGACACTACACAGATACGCAGTATTTT. Protein sequence: CASSPGGHYTDTQYF.

This clone has a single count. The chain links TRBV19 to TRBJ2-4; the match to TRBD2 covers 8 bases. The length of the CDR3 is 19 residues. Germline loops: CDR1 LNHDA, CDR2 SQIVND (reference sequence). The V gene end was trimmed by 6 bases and the J gene end by 1 base; junction bases not matched to a gene: 17. As DNA, the CDR3 is TGTGCCAGTAGCCCCCGGGGGGGGCTTGCCGGAAGTGCCAAAAACATTCAGTACTTC. It translates to CASSPRGGLAGSAKNIQYF.

This chain links TRBV7-9 with TRBJ1-5, with D hard to call. The CDR3 is 15 amino acids. Germline V gives CDR1 SEHNR, CDR2 FQNEAQ (reference sequence). Trimming shortened V by 3 bases and J by 0 bases, and 9 bases separated the two germline ends. CDR3 loop: CASSLFGDSNQPQHF. The DNA for the CDR3 is TGTGCCAGCAGCTTGTTTGGGGATAGCAATCAGCCCCAGCATTTT.

A single count supports this clone. V usage is TRBV18 and J usage is TRBJ2-7; no clear D gene. V was clipped by 1 base and J by 5 bases, with 12 bases between them. Germline CDR1 and CDR2: KGHSH and LQKENI. This CDR3 spans 14 amino acids. CDR3 sequence: CASSPQGKGNEQYF. For the CDR3, the DNA is TGTGCCAGCTCACCACAAGGGAAAGGAAACGAGCAGTACTTC.

V gene TRBV19 combines with J gene TRBJ2-1, with a tentative D call TRBD2 (5 bases). Deletions cut 5 bases from V and 0 bases from J, with 14 bases between. The CDR3 is made up of 16 amino acids. Germline lookup yields CDR1 LNHDA and CDR2 SQIVND (reference sequence). CDR3 sequence reads: CASSFSGISSYNEQFF. As DNA, the CDR3 is TGTGCCAGTAGTTTCTCGGGGATTAGCTCCTACAATGAGCAGTTCTTC. The full variable domain, its missing parts supplied by reference TRBV19 and TRBJ2-1, is DGGITQSPKYLFRKEGQNVTLSCEQNLNHDAMYWYRQDPGQGLRLIYYSQIVNDFQKGDIAEGYSVSREKKESFPLTVTSAQKNPTAFYLCASSFSGISSYNEQFFGPGTRLTVL.

V gene TRBV28 combines with J gene TRBJ1-5, with 8 bases that match TRBD1. The trim removed 5 bases at V and 5 bases at J, leaving 5 bases unmatched. Germline V gene lookup returns CDR1 MDHEN and CDR2 SYDVKM. The CDR3 has 14 residues. CDR3 DNA sequence: TGTGCCAGCAGTGGACAGGGTCTTCATCAGCCCCAGCATTTT. Its translation: CASSGQGLHQPQHF.

The gene calls are TRBV5-6 and TRBJ1-4, with TRBD1 matching over 7 bases. Germline assignment: CDR1 SGHDT and CDR2 YYEEEE. Losses at the gene ends were 4 bases for V and 4 bases for J; bases not matched to a gene: 7. CDR3 length: 15 amino acids. The CDR3 DNA reads TGTGCCAGCAGCGAAACGGGACAGCTTAATGAAAAACTGTTTTTT. This codes for CASSETGQLNEKLFF.

The V call is TRBV5-4, the J call TRBJ2-3; 9 bases match TRBD2. V was clipped by 0 bases and J by 2 bases; unmatched bases: 4. This CDR3 contains 16 residues. CDR1 is SGHNT and CDR2 is YYREEE in the germline V gene (reference sequence). The CDR3 DNA is TGTGCCAGCAGCTTGGCCGGGACTAGCTACACAGATACGCAGTATTTT. Amino acid sequence: CASSLAGTSYTDTQYF.

The chain has TRBV7-2 and TRBJ1-1, with 10 bases fitting TRBD1. The V gene end was trimmed by 4 bases and the J gene end by 5 bases; junction bases not matched to a gene: 7. The CDR3 contains 15 residues. CDR1 is SGHTA, CDR2 FQGNSA, per germline. CDR3 sequence (DNA): TGTGCCAGCAGCTGGACGACAGGGGGCTGGACTGAAGCTTTCTTT. This gives the protein CASSWTTGGWTEAFF.

The chain couples TRBV6-5 to TRBJ2-7, with 14 positions matching TRBD2. The CDR3 sequence is 15 residues long. V was pared by 6 bases and J by 3 bases, with 4 bases of the junction left unmatched. Germline CDR1 MNHEY, CDR2 SVGAGI. The CDR3 DNA reads as TGTGCCAGCAGCACGGGGACTAGCGGGGGCTACGAGCAGTACTTC. The encoded protein is CASSTGTSGGYEQYF.

V usage is TRBV5-1 and J usage is TRBJ2-5, with D possibly being TRBD1 (5 bases). Trimming took off 0 bases at V and 6 bases at J, with 6 bases between the two ends. The CDR3 totals 12 residues. CDR1 SGHRS and CDR2 YFSETQ come from the germline V gene. The CDR3 loop reads CASSLDRQTQYF. The CDR3 DNA sequence: TGCGCCAGCAGCTTGGACAGGCAGACCCAGTACTTC.

This rearrangement joins TRBV7-9 to TRBJ1-2; no definite D call. Germline assignment: CDR1 SEHNR and CDR2 FQNEAQ (reference sequence). The ends were cut back, 3 bases at V and 5 bases at J, with 10 bases in the middle. The CDR3 has 13 amino acids. CDR3 loop: CASSLGGVYGYTF. The CDR3 nucleotides read TGTGCCAGCAGCTTGGGTGGTGTGTATGGCTACACCTTC.

The rearrangement joins TRBV7-3 to TRBJ1-1; D gene uncertain. CDR3 length equals 13 residues. Germline V lookup: CDR1 SGHTA, CDR2 FQGTGA. With 2 bases removed from V and 7 bases from J, the gap between germline ends came to 11 bases. The CDR3 loop reads CASSLGSGYEAFF. The DNA of the CDR3 is TGTGCCAGCAGCTTAGGTAGCGGGTATGAAGCTTTCTTT.

The sample holds one count of this clone. V usage is TRBV7-2 and J usage is TRBJ2-3; D is undetermined. The CDR3 has 14 amino acids. Germline V gives CDR1 SGHTA, CDR2 FQGNSA. Trimming removed 2 bases at V and 6 bases at J, with 12 bases between. This CDR3 is CASSLKHDGDTQYF. The CDR3 DNA reads as TGTGCCAGCAGCTTAAAGCACGATGGGGATACGCAGTATTTT.

The J gene is TRBJ1-5, the V gene TRBV2; no clear D gene. V lost 7 bases, J lost 0 bases, and 10 bases lay in between. CDR1 SNHLY and CDR2 FYNNEI come from the germline V gene. The CDR3 is 14 residues long. In DNA, the CDR3 is TGTGCCAGCAAAAAGGACCCTAGCAATCAGCCCCAGCATTTT. It specifies CASKKDPSNQPQHF. Looking up the rest from reference TRBV2 and TRBJ1-5 gives the full variable domain: EPEVTQTPSHQVTQMGQEVILRCVPISNHLYFYWYRQILGQKVEFLVSFYNNEISEKSEIFDDQFSVERPDGSNFTLKIRSTKLEDSAMYFCASKKDPSNQPQHFGDGTRLSIL.

V and J are TRBV11-3 and TRBJ2-7; 7 positions match TRBD1. CDR3 length: 15 amino acids. Looked up from germline, CDR1 is SGHNT and CDR2 is YENEEA. Trimming at V came to 0 bases and at J to 3 bases, leaving 5 bases not matched to a gene. Here the CDR3 reads CASSLEAGGNYEQYF. CDR3 in DNA: TGTGCCAGCAGCTTAGAGGCAGGGGGAAACTACGAGCAGTACTTC.

The chain employs TRBV5-1 and TRBJ2-3; 9 bases align to TRBD2. Trimming removed 6 bases from V and 2 bases from J; junction bases left unmatched: 7. The germline V gene has CDR1 SGHRS and CDR2 YFSETQ. The CDR3 covers 15 residues. The CDR3 loop reads CASTPSGITTDTQYF. CDR3 in DNA: TGCGCCAGCACCCCTAGCGGGATAACCACAGATACGCAGTATTTT.

The gene calls are TRBV6-1 and TRBJ2-6; the D gene is possibly TRBD2 (5 bases). The CDR3 covers 17 residues. Trimming removed 2 bases at V and 0 bases at J, with 11 bases between. Per the germline V gene, CDR1 is MNHNS and CDR2 is SASEGT. The CDR3 is CASSETPGISGANVLTF. The DNA of the CDR3 is TGTGCCAGCAGTGAAACCCCGGGGATCTCTGGGGCCAACGTCCTGACTTTC.

V usage is TRBV6-5 and J usage is TRBJ2-4; 9 positions match TRBD1. Trimming removed 0 bases from V and 6 bases from J; junction bases left unmatched: 3. This CDR3 contains 15 residues. Germline V CDR1 and CDR2: MNHEY, SVGAGI. Written as DNA, the CDR3 is TGTGCCAGCAGTTACTCGCGACAGGGGGGAAACATTCAGTACTTC. It encodes CASSYSRQGGNIQYF.